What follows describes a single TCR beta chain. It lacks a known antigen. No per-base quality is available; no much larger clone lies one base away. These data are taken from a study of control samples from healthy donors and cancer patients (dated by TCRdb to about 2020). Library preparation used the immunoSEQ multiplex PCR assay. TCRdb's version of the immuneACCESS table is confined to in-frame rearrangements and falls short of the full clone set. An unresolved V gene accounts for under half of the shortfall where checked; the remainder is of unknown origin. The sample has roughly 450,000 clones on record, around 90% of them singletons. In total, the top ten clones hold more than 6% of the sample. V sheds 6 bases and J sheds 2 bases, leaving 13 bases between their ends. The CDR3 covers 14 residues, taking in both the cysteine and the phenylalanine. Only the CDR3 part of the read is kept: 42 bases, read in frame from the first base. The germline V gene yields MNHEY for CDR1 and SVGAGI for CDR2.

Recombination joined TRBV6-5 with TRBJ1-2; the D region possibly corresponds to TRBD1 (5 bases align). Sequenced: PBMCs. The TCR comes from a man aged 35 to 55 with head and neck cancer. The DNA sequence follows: TGTGCCAGCAGACCCGGGGGGGGGAACTATGGCTACACCTTC. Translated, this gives CASRPGGGNYGYTF.